The 19 T cell receptor beta chains presented below share a single source sample, sequenced in a study of human T cells and chemical hapten exposure. One entry per CDR3 protein results from TCRdb running MiXCR on the RACE reads. The profile shows a few hundred thousand distinct CDR3 sequences, about 9% of them singletons. Stated time point: pre-sensitization, week 0. The sample's treatment: therapeutic diphenylcyclopropenone sensitization with weekly scalp DPC. The input for sequencing was whole blood, taken in connection with sensitization to the hapten diphenylcyclopropenone (DPC). The receptors were gathered from a woman in her thirties or forties with alopecia areata. Some clones in this sample may be carry-over from other donors' samples.

The chain joins TRBV12-3 or TRBV12-4 to TRBJ2-5, with D perhaps matching TRBD1 (6 bases). The CDR3 contains 14 residues. The V gene lost 3 bases and the J gene lost 3 bases, with 11 bases spanning the gap. CDR3 region: CASSFQGPKETQYF. CDR3 nucleotides: TGTGCCAGCAGTTTCCAGGGGCCCAAAGAGACCCAGTACTTC.

This clonotype turned up a few times. V is TRBV7-8 and J is TRBJ1-5, with D possibly being TRBD1 (6 bases). V lost 3 bases and J lost 4, with 10 bases in between. The CDR3 extends over 14 amino acids. Per germline, CDR1 SGHVS and CDR2 FQNEAQ. The CDR3 nucleotides read TGTGCCAGCAGCTTCGCGCAGGGGAATCAGCCCCAGCATTTT. Its translation is CASSFAQGNQPQHF.

Only a few counts were recorded for this clonotype. The rearrangement uses TRBV27 and TRBJ2-7, with D perhaps assigned TRBD1 or TRBD2 (6 bases each). Germline V lookup: CDR1 MNHEY, CDR2 SMNVEV (reference sequence). The CDR3 consists of 15 residues. V dropped 10 bases and J dropped 3 bases, with 22 bases sitting between them. The CDR3 DNA follows: TGTGCCACCAGGGGTTGGGGGGCCTTCTTCTACGAGCAGTACTTC. It is translated as CATRGWGAFFYEQYF.

This clonotype was recorded many times. The gene calls are TRBV10-3 and TRBJ2-1, with TRBD2 identical over 10 bases. The germline gives CDR1 ENHRY, CDR2 SYGVKD. The CDR3 is 15 residues long. V shed 3 bases and J 10 bases; nucleotides not matched to a gene: 9. CDR3 sequence: CAISEPAGGPGEQFF. In DNA, the CDR3 is TGTGCCATCAGTGAACCAGCGGGAGGGCCGGGCGAGCAGTTCTTC.

The rearrangement links TRBV28 to TRBJ1-5, with D perhaps TRBD1 (5 bases). V lost 3 bases and J 7 bases, leaving 16 bases between the germline ends. Germline CDR1 is MDHEN and CDR2 is SYDVKM. This CDR3 region has 15 residues. CDR3 DNA sequence: TGTGCCAGCAGTTTGCGCTCCGGGGGGATCCAGCCCCAGCATTTT. Its protein product is CASSLRSGGIQPQHF.

This clonotype was observed a few times. This chain connects TRBV29-1 to TRBJ2-1; D is uncertain. The CDR3 sequence is 12 residues long. The germline CDR1 and CDR2 sequences are SQVTM and ANQGSEA. Trimming took 5 bases from V and 0 from J, leaving 5 bases between them. CDR3 coding DNA: TGCAGCGTTTACAGCTCCTACAATGAGCAGTTCTTC. Translating gives CSVYSSYNEQFF.

CDR3: CASSPRVERTEAFF. The CDR3 DNA reads TGCGCCAGCAGTCCCCGAGTCGAAAGGACTGAAGCTTTCTTT. This chain uses TRBV5-1 with TRBJ1-1; D not certain. V lost 5 bases and J lost 5, with 16 bases in between. Looked up from germline, CDR1 is SGHRS and CDR2 is YFSETQ. This CDR3 has 14 residues.

This clonotype was found many times. The chain joins TRBV7-2 to TRBJ2-1; 12 bases fit TRBD2. This CDR3 is 16 amino acids long. The junction had 6 bases not matched to a gene; V was cut back by 5 bases and J by 4 bases. Per germline, CDR1 SGHTA and CDR2 FQGNSA. CDR3 coding DNA: TGTGCCAGCAGCCCCAGAGGACTAGCGGGATACAATGAGCAGTTCTTC. It yields the protein CASSPRGLAGYNEQFF. The whole variable domain, remainder taken from reference TRBV7-2 and TRBJ2-1, is GAGVSQSPSNKVTEKGKDVELRCDPISGHTALYWYRQSLGQGLEFLIYFQGNSAPDKSGLPSDRFSAERTGGSVSTLTIQRTQQEDSAVYLCASSPRGLAGYNEQFFGPGTRLTVL.

This clonotype was counted at least ten times. V usage is TRBV10-3 and J usage is TRBJ1-5; D is uncertain. The V and J ends lost 0 bases and 6 bases respectively, with 6 bases between them. The germline V gene encodes CDR1 ENHRY and CDR2 SYGVKD. The CDR3 covers 13 residues. In DNA form, the CDR3 reads TGTGCCATCAGTGAGTCTGGGGTTCAGCCCCAGCATTTT. This encodes CAISESGVQPQHF.

The CDR3 nucleotides are TGTGCCAGCAGCTTTCTTATTTTGGGGGAGCTTGCCCAGCATTTT. This sequence encodes CASSFLILGELAQHF. The chain links TRBV7-4 to TRBJ1-5; a possible D gene is TRBD1 (5 bases). This CDR3 is built from 15 residues. V gave up 3 bases and J gave up 11 bases, with 20 bases separating them. Per germline, CDR1 SGHVT and CDR2 SQSDAQ.

This clonotype was seen only a few times. The V and J genes are TRBV28 and TRBJ1-6, with D possibly TRBD1 on 5 matching bases. CDR1 is MDHEN and CDR2 is SYDVKM in the germline V gene. The CDR3 has 14 amino acids. V lost 7 bases to trimming and J lost 8 bases, with 15 bases between them. This CDR3 reads CASTIPQGYSPLHF. The CDR3 DNA follows: TGTGCCAGCACCATACCCCAGGGTTATTCACCCCTCCACTTT.

This clonotype was observed a handful of times. V gene TRBV7-2 combines with J gene TRBJ1-4; D not resolved. V shed 5 bases and J shed 8 bases, with 12 bases lying between them. The germline gives CDR1 SGHTA, CDR2 FQGNSA. CDR3 length equals 13 residues. The chain's CDR3 is CASSPGRGEKLFF. As DNA, the CDR3 is TGTGCCAGCAGCCCGGGCCGAGGGGAAAAACTGTTTTTT.

Only a few counts were recorded for this clonotype. This sequence joins TRBV24-1 and TRBJ2-6; weak D call: TRBD2 (6 bases). V lost 6 bases, J lost 0 bases, and 8 bases lay in between. Germline values: CDR1 KGHDR, CDR2 SFDVKD. The CDR3 runs to 15 residues. The CDR3 reads CATSKGLSGANVLTF. CDR3 DNA: TGTGCCACCAGTAAGGGACTCTCTGGGGCCAACGTCCTGACTTTC.

This clonotype has only a few counts. The J gene is TRBJ2-1, the V gene TRBV7-2; maybe TRBD1 (6 bases). Trimming stripped 4 bases from V and 6 bases from J, with 16 bases between. This CDR3 has 15 amino acids. The germline V gene has CDR1 SGHTA and CDR2 FQGNSA. The CDR3, as DNA: TGTGCCAGCAGCTCTCAGGGGTATCCGGGCAATGAGCAGTTCTTC. Translated: CASSSQGYPGNEQFF.

This clonotype was detected only a few times. The rearrangement uses TRBV28 and TRBJ2-5; D is undetermined. V lost 6 bases and J 2 bases, leaving 16 bases between the germline ends. Germline CDR1 reads MDHEN; CDR2 reads SYDVKM. The CDR3 has 15 residues. The CDR3 protein is CASSPGPVLQETQYF. CDR3 nucleotide sequence: TGTGCCAGCAGCCCCGGACCTGTTTTACAAGAGACCCAGTACTTC.

This clonotype was seen at least ten times. The J gene is TRBJ2-7, the V gene TRBV2; TRBD2 agrees at 11 bases. This CDR3 comprises 15 residues. Trimming at V came to 8 bases and at J to 2 bases, leaving 8 bases not matched to a gene. Germline V gene data show CDR1 as SNHLY and CDR2 as FYNNEI. The CDR3 loop is CASGVASGRPYEQYF. DNA of the CDR3: TGTGCCAGCGGTGTCGCTAGCGGGAGGCCCTACGAGCAGTACTTC.

V gene TRBV12-3 or TRBV12-4 combines with J gene TRBJ1-2; TRBD1 might be the D (5 bases). Trimming pared 6 bases from V and 0 bases from J, leaving 17 bases between. This CDR3 spans 16 amino acids. The CDR3 is CASSRAGTAANYGYTF. The CDR3 DNA reads as TGTGCCAGCAGCCGAGCCGGGACGGCAGCTAACTATGGCTACACCTTC.

The chain joins TRBV7-8 to TRBJ1-1; D gene ambiguous. Looked up from germline, CDR1 is SGHVS and CDR2 is FQNEAQ. The CDR3 runs to 13 residues. Deletions cut 4 bases from V and 5 bases from J, with 11 bases between. CDR3 in amino acids: CASSSDRGTEAFF. In DNA form, the CDR3 reads TGTGCCAGCAGCTCAGACCGTGGAACTGAAGCTTTCTTT.

The chain uses TRBV7-3 and TRBJ2-1, with no clear D. The CDR3 is made up of 15 amino acids. Deletions cut 2 bases from V and 3 bases from J, with 11 bases between. The germline CDR1 and CDR2 sequences are SGHTA and FQGTGA. The CDR3 DNA follows: TGTGCCAGCAGCTTAGGCCCAGAGGTCTACAATGAGCAGTTCTTC. Its protein is CASSLGPEVYNEQFF.